The present T cell receptor beta chain was sequenced within a study of naive and memory T cell subsets (dated by TCRdb to about 2017). In terms of the full investigation: Sorted naive and memory T cell subsets from peripheral blood were analyzed in the study using a UMI-based, open-source pipeline for TCR alpha and beta sequencing. The functional CMV T cell responses agreed completely with IgG serology results. RNA was DNase-treated and reverse transcribed with TCR constant-region primers, mostly using SuperScript III. Paper-wide results and their limitations: A few larger clonotypes were present in naive repertoires, particularly the CD8 repertoires, and these clonotypes were possibly memory cells re-expressing CD45RA. TCR abundance followed a power law whose exponent differed between naive and memory subsets but was consistent across the three individuals. In both CD4 and CD8 cells, a rise in Gini index and a fall in Shannon and inverse Simpson diversity were observed from naive through CM, EM and EMRA. RNA-based TCR counts may be influenced by expression changes linked to T cell activation and differentiation. Single alpha or beta chain sequences, rather than paired alpha/beta receptors, were used to define clonotypes. No ground truth was available to validate the repertoire findings for the naive and memory subsets. After error correction, only a single occurrence was seen for over 85% of naive TCR sequences, so much steeper abundance distributions were produced than in memory subsets.

Libraries came from UMI-ligation and nested PCR. To cover both TRBC1 and TRBC2, the beta constant-region primer consisted of an equimolar mix of two oligonucleotides. Four rounds of PCR, combining the SP2 primer with nested alpha and beta constant-region primers, were used to amplify the ligated cDNA. A single-stranded oligonucleotide bearing the SP2 primer plus a 12-nucleotide UMI was ligated onto the 3' end of the cDNA by T4 RNA ligase 1. Incubation of the ligation reaction was carried out at 16 degrees C for roughly 19-24 hours. PCR2 was typically performed as a SYBR Green qPCR and was stopped at a predetermined threshold so that over-amplification was prevented. Apart from the first purification, every purification step used Agencourt AMPure XP magnetic beads. Libraries were quantified by Qubit and checked on a TapeStation, with a main peak expected near 650 bp. Sequencing of the pooled libraries was done on an Illumina MiSeq using v2 2x251 paired-end kits, which typically yielded roughly 0.95-2.2 million reads per sample. Each sample's library went into the pool at approximately 4.2 nM, and about 4.5-8% PhiX was added to help with cluster recognition. In the original analysis: FASTQ reads processed by Demultiplexor were assigned V and J genes by Decombinator through tag matching that tolerated a single base-pair mismatch. Collapsinator used UMIs to correct both sequencing errors and frequency errors arising from PCR heterogeneity. TCRs were translated and CDR3s were extracted from the conserved cysteine to the FGXG phenylalanine by CDR3Translator, with non-productive sequences being flagged. Gini, Shannon entropy and inverse Simpson indices were computed after subsampling the repertoires to the same number of UMI-defined TCRs. Within the linear range, a power law was fitted to clonotype abundance distributions using maximum likelihood. When run on a single naive CD8 sample, MIGEC and the pipeline yielded similar UMI counts, similar unique TCR numbers and similar clonal distributions. One analysis removed from the naive repertoire any naive TCRs that were also found in any memory subset from the same donor. The repertoires were searched for 7,322 CMV-associated CDR3 sequences that had been compiled from VDJdb and a published dataset. The public reads were reprocessed in TCRdb via fastp at Q25 and MiXCR, keeping in-frame beta chains. Each record represents a unique CDR3 protein, reported with the most common genes and DNA among its rows. TCRdb, rather than the study authors, made the V and J calls. This sample is represented by 80,000 or so distinct CDR3 sequences; about 10% of them were singletons. The top ten clones comprise 1.2% of the sample.

From cysteine to phenylalanine, the CDR3 is 13 amino acids long. Just CDR3 DNA is preserved here, 39 bases in frame from base 1. The germline ends are 10 bases apart after V is trimmed by 6 bases and J by 2 bases. The germline V gene specifies ENHRY as CDR1 and SYGVKD as CDR2. This clonotype occurred a few times. Its antigen target is currently unknown. No base quality values were provided; no much bigger clone lies one nucleotide off. From the second PCR step on, the TCR alpha and beta chain libraries were amplified in separate reactions. Donor CMV status was determined by IFNgamma production from CD4+ T cells after overnight stimulation of fresh PBMCs with CMV viral lysate. CD4 T cells were positively selected using Miltenyi beads, after which CD8 T cells were positively selected from the CD4-negative fraction. Cells stained for CD3, CD4, CD8, CD45RA, CD27 and a live/dead dye were sorted on a BD Aria II into four subsets by CD45RA and CD27. Blood came from a few healthy volunteers, each fractionated into CD4 and CD8 T cells and then into four differentiation subsets. About 0.11 L of peripheral blood was drawn per donor, and PBMC were isolated by Ficoll-Paque PLUS density-gradient centrifugation. Sorted cells were lysed in RLT buffer, after which RNA was extracted using a Qiagen RNeasy kit and stored at -80 degrees C.

The clonotype was recovered from a human donor in good health. The sequencing sample was made of naive CD8+ T cells from blood. The cell subset or site label corresponds to: naive T cells, CD45RA high CD27+. Rearrangement joined TRBV10-3 to TRBJ2-5, with the D gene too uncertain to name. The sequenced DNA: TGTGCCATCAGGTCTGAACGGCAAGAGACCCAGTACTTC. Its product reads: CAIRSERQETQYF.